The clone carrying this TCR beta chain was detected a few times. This entry comes from a study of early stage breast cancer tumors. Roughly 20-50 mg of tissue was diced for each tumor. The data were produced by immunoSEQ multiplex PCR, yet TCRdb's version contains in-frame clones alone and is incomplete. The table lists about 24,000 clones, around 70% of them singletons. V was shortened by 6 bases and J by 1 base, with 10 bases between the two germline ends. The CDR3 totals 14 residues. Germline CDR1 MDHEN, CDR2 SYDVKM. J is TRBJ1-3 and V is TRBV28; a weak D match, TRBD1 (6 bases). Sample: breast tumor tissue. This receptor was identified in a person aged 55 to 75 with breast cancer. The CDR3 DNA reads as TGTGCCAGCAGCAACCAGGGGTCTGGAAACACCATATATTTT. Protein product: CASSNQGSGNTIYF.